The sequence of this T cell receptor beta chain was determined in a study of T cell responses to AZD1222 COVID-19 vaccine. Assay used: immunoSEQ multiplex PCR; TCRdb lists only in-frame clones, some missing. Seen here are some 280,000 clones, about 94% observed once, and the top ten hold roughly 0.6%. On this clone: Its antigen is not identified.

Study outcomes and limitations: Donors, mostly white British, included more females; clonal diversity was possibly underestimated.

The germline V gene has CDR1 SGHNT and CDR2 YENEEA. Trimming left V 4 bases short and J 7 bases short, with 11 bases between. This CDR3 spans 12 amino acids. This clonotype was obtained from an adult who received the AZD1222 COVID-19 vaccine. V gene TRBV11-3 combines with J gene TRBJ2-7; D remains ambiguous. Sequenced material: peripheral blood, taken 28 days after the second AZD1222 dose. The CDR3 nucleotides are TGTGCCAGCAGCTCCCCCCTTGGGGAGCAGTACTTC. The encoded protein is CASSSPLGEQYF.